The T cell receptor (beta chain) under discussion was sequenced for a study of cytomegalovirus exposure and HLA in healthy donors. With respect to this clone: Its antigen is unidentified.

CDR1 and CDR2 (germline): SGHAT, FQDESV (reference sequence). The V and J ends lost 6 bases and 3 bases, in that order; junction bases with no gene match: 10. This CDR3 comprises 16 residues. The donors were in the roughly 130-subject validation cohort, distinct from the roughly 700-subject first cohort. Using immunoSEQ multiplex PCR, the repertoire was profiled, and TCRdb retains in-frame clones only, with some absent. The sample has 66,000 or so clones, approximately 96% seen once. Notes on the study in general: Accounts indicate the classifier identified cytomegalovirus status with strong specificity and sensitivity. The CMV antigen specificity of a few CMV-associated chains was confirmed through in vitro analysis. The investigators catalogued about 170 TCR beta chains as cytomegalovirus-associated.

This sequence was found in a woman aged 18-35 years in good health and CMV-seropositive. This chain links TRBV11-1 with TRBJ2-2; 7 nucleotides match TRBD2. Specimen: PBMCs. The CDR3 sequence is CASSWERDPYTGELFF. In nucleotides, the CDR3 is TGTGCCAGCAGTTGGGAGCGGGATCCGTACACCGGGGAGCTGTTTTTT.